What follows describes a single T cell receptor beta chain. Its target is unknown. Unique molecular identifiers tagged the TCR beta cDNA libraries. TCRdb called the PCR reads again in MiXCR, with one record for every CDR3 protein. The profile covers about 540,000 distinct CDR3 sequences, with approximately 34% appearing a single time and around 6% taken by the ten largest. This record comes from a study of post-analysis software for immune sequencing data. Study outcomes and limitations: People with multiple sclerosis had a significantly lower normalized Chao1 diversity than controls did. With TRBV5-6, TRBV5-1 and TRBV20-1 included, about 5 TRBV segments were more frequent in patients than in controls.

Looked up from germline, CDR1 is SEHNR and CDR2 is FQNEAQ (reference sequence). The CDR3 has 12 residues. V lost 4 bases and J lost 12, with 16 bases in between. The chain couples TRBV7-9 to TRBJ2-7, with D hard to call. The source material was blood. This sequence originates from a girl younger than 18 with multiple sclerosis. The CDR3 loop is CASSSSPGPGYF. In DNA, the CDR3 is TGTGCCAGCAGCTCCTCACCCGGGCCAGGGTACTTC.